This T cell receptor beta chain was sequenced in a study of long-term antiretroviral therapy in people with HIV. With survey level as its setting, the immunoSEQ assay was v3.0. Sequencing was performed with immunoSEQ multiplex PCR; in TCRdb, only in-frame clones are kept and a portion is missing. The sample has fewer than 25,000 clones, 87% seen once. Two or more post-ART PBMC samples, plus at least one pre-ART sample, were available for each donor. V lost 3 bases to trimming and J lost 4 bases, with 16 bases between them. Germline V gene data show CDR1 as SGHRS and CDR2 as YFSETQ. The CDR3 sequence is 15 residues long.

The receptor comes from a man in his forties or fifties with HIV. Specimen: unsorted PBMCs, collected 1.8 years before starting antiretroviral therapy. The chain links TRBV5-1 to TRBJ1-1; possibly TRBD1 for D (6 bases). The CDR3 reads CASSWMGGQGTEAFF. The CDR3 DNA reads TGCGCCAGCAGCTGGATGGGGGGGCAAGGCACTGAAGCTTTCTTT.